This passage covers 21 T cell receptor beta chains from one sample sequenced in a study of blood T cell repertoires in COVID-19. Some clones are missing from TCRdb's copy, which holds only in-frame ones; the method was immunoSEQ multiplex PCR. This sample yields some 100,000 clones, of which around 88% are seen a single time; 2.1% belongs to the top ten. Material for sequencing was peripheral blood. Receptor source: a man in his fifties with COVID-19, enrolled during active disease.

This clone was recorded once. The chain couples TRBV6-5 to TRBJ2-3, with TRBD1 matching 7 bases. V shed 0 bases and J 3 bases; nucleotides not matched to a gene: 6. This CDR3 has 16 residues. Germline V gene lookup returns CDR1 MNHEY and CDR2 SVGAGI. CDR3 sequence (DNA): TGTGCCAGCAGTTACTCCTTGACAGGGCGTACAGATACGCAGTATTTT. It translates to CASSYSLTGRTDTQYF.

The V gene is TRBV19, the J gene TRBJ2-6, with D uncertain. The CDR3 totals 12 residues. Germline CDR1 and CDR2: LNHDA and SQIVND (reference sequence). Trimming pared 3 bases from V and 10 bases from J, leaving 7 bases between. The CDR3 region is CASSMVDNVLTF. CDR3 nucleotide sequence: TGTGCCAGTAGTATGGTAGATAACGTCCTGACTTTC.

The table lists this clone with a count of one. This rearrangement joins TRBV11-2 to TRBJ2-7, with TRBD1 matching over 8 bases. V dropped 2 bases and J dropped 3; count of bases not matched to a gene: 3. CDR3 length: 14 residues. Germline loops: CDR1 SGHAT, CDR2 FQNNGV. The CDR3 DNA is TGTGCCAGCAGCTTATCAGGGGGCCTCTACGAGCAGTACTTC. Amino acid sequence: CASSLSGGLYEQYF.

The chain uses TRBV3-1 (or the pseudogene TRBV3-2) and TRBJ1-6; 8 bases fit TRBD1. Trimming took 4 bases from V and 9 from J; bases not matched to a gene: 17. The CDR3 extends over 18 amino acids. Germline V gene data show CDR1 as LGHDT and CDR2 as YNNKEL (reference sequence). The DNA of the CDR3 is TGTGCCAGCAGCCCTTTTATGCAGGGGGCATACCTTATTTCACCCCTCCACTTT. Encoded protein: CASSPFMQGAYLISPLHF.

V and J are TRBV30 and TRBJ2-1, with 15 bases lining up with TRBD2. J was trimmed by 8 bases and V by 1 base; bases with no gene match: 9. The germline V gene has CDR1 GTSNPN and CDR2 SVGIG (reference sequence). The CDR3 covers 17 residues. The CDR3: CAWSATRTSGGAYEQFF. CDR3 DNA: TGTGCCTGGAGTGCTACTCGGACTAGCGGGGGGGCCTATGAGCAGTTCTTC.

The chain employs TRBV2 and TRBJ1-2; TRBD1 agrees at 9 bases. Germline CDR1 and CDR2: SNHLY and FYNNEI. Trimming cost V 6 bases and J 2 bases; bases outside gene matches: 4. The CDR3 has 14 residues. The CDR3 spells CASRPDRGNYGYTF. In DNA, the CDR3 is TGTGCCAGCAGGCCGGACAGGGGAAACTATGGCTACACCTTC.

This sequence joins TRBV3-1 (or the pseudogene TRBV3-2) and TRBJ2-7; D is uncertain. Trimming cost V 3 bases and J 4 bases, with 7 bases left between them. This CDR3 is built from 12 residues. CDR1 and CDR2 from the germline V gene are LGHDT and YNNKEL (reference sequence). CDR3 amino acids: CASSHNEYEQYF. CDR3 nucleotide sequence: TGTGCCAGCAGCCATAACGAGTACGAGCAGTACTTC.

The chain couples TRBV10-3 to TRBJ1-5; tentatively, D is TRBD1 (5 bases). V was trimmed by 11 bases and J by 9 bases, leaving 17 bases between them. CDR3 size: 12 residues. From germline, CDR1 is ENHRY and CDR2 SYGVKD. The CDR3 sequence: CAGGAGSSPQHF. The CDR3 DNA follows: TGTGCCGGAGGGGCAGGTTCGTCGCCCCAGCATTTT.

For this clone: Other DNA sequences in the sample encode the same CDR3. The rearrangement uses TRBV27 and TRBJ1-5; 7 bases fit TRBD1. CDR1 MNHEY and CDR2 SMNVEV come from the germline V gene (reference sequence). The CDR3 length is 16 residues. Unmatched junction bases numbered 3, after V lost 0 bases and J lost 1 base. The CDR3 here is CASSLSGTASNQPQHF. The CDR3 DNA reads as TGTGCCAGCAGTTTATCAGGGACAGCAAGCAATCAGCCCCAGCATTTT.

This chain joins TRBV25-1 and TRBJ1-1; D is unclear. CDR3 size: 15 residues. Germline values: CDR1 MGHDK, CDR2 SYGVNS. V lost 1 base and J lost 3, with 12 bases in between. This CDR3 reads CASSELLGRDTEAFF. The DNA of the CDR3 is TGTGCCAGCAGTGAATTACTGGGGAGGGACACTGAAGCTTTCTTT.

This chain joins TRBV5-1 and TRBJ1-1; 10 bases are a match to TRBD1. Germline V gene sequence: CDR1 SGHRS, CDR2 YFSETQ. This CDR3 is built from 16 residues. J was trimmed by 4 bases and V by 4 bases; bases with no gene match: 10. The CDR3 loop reads CASSLTGGGFGTEAFF. CDR3 sequence (DNA): TGCGCCAGCAGCCTGACAGGGGGCGGGTTTGGCACTGAAGCTTTCTTT.

The chain combines TRBV10-3 with TRBJ1-1; D is possibly TRBD1 (5 bases). Germline CDR1 reads ENHRY; CDR2 reads SYGVKD. V was shortened by 0 bases and J by 1 base, with 9 bases between the two germline ends. The CDR3 is made up of 15 amino acids. CDR3 protein: CAISESPQGNTEAFF. CDR3 DNA sequence: TGTGCCATCAGTGAGTCGCCGCAGGGGAACACTGAAGCTTTCTTT.

The V and J genes are TRBV19 and TRBJ2-3, with a weak D call TRBD2 (6 bases). The CDR3 covers 14 residues. CDR1 and CDR2 from the germline V gene are LNHDA and SQIVND (reference sequence). The V end was cut by 3 bases, the J end by 1 base, with 8 bases between. The chain's CDR3 is CASSIKRGTDTQYF. The CDR3 DNA follows: TGTGCCAGTAGTATCAAGCGGGGCACAGATACGCAGTATTTT.

The chain is built from TRBV3-1 (or the pseudogene TRBV3-2) and TRBJ1-5, with 7 nucleotides matching TRBD1. CDR3 size: 14 residues. Germline-derived CDR1 and CDR2 are LGHDT and YNNKEL (reference sequence). Trimming removed 4 bases from V and 6 bases from J; junction bases left unmatched: 6. The CDR3 reads CASSPSTGFQPQHF. For the CDR3, the DNA is TGTGCCAGCAGCCCATCGACAGGGTTTCAGCCCCAGCATTTT.

V usage is TRBV30 and J usage is TRBJ2-5, with 11 bases identical to TRBD2. From germline, CDR1 is GTSNPN and CDR2 SVGIG (reference sequence). The length of the CDR3 is 13 residues. The J segment lost 7 bases and the V segment lost 1 base, leaving 2 bases of the junction unmatched. The CDR3 DNA is TGTGCCTGGAGTGGTACTAGCGGGGGGACCCAGTACTTC. This codes for CAWSGTSGGTQYF.

The chain joins TRBV29-1 to TRBJ1-5; D remains ambiguous. Looked up from germline, CDR1 is SQVTM and CDR2 is ANQGSEA. The V end was cut by 4 bases, the J end by 0 bases, with 7 bases between. CDR3 size: 13 residues. Here the CDR3 reads CSVGEGSNQPQHF. The CDR3 region has the DNA TGCAGCGTTGGGGAGGGTAGCAATCAGCCCCAGCATTTT. Combining the CDR3 with reference TRBV29-1 and TRBJ1-5 gives the whole variable domain SAVISQKPSRDICQRGTSLTIQCQVDSQVTMMFWYRQQPGQSLTLIATANQGSEATYESGFVIDKFPISRPNLTFSTLTVSNMSPEDSSIYLCSVGEGSNQPQHFGDGTRLSIL.

V is TRBV10-3 and J is TRBJ1-1, with D possibly TRBD1 on 5 matching bases. V was clipped by 4 bases and J by 4 bases, with 22 bases between them. Germline CDR1 and CDR2: ENHRY and SYGVKD. The CDR3 has 17 amino acids. The CDR3 is CAISVLPLGGMGTEAFF. The CDR3 DNA is TGTGCCATCAGTGTCCTCCCGCTGGGGGGAATGGGCACTGAAGCTTTCTTT.

The V gene is TRBV19, the J gene TRBJ1-3; D is ambiguous. Trimming left V 5 bases short and J 2 bases short, with 7 bases between. The CDR3 has 13 residues. Germline V CDR1 and CDR2: LNHDA, SQIVND (reference sequence). Written as DNA, the CDR3 is TGTGCCAGTAGTTACGGAGCTGGAAACACCATATATTTT. This sequence encodes CASSYGAGNTIYF.

The rearrangement links TRBV18 to TRBJ2-2, with D hard to call. The germline V gene encodes CDR1 KGHSH and CDR2 LQKENI. V lost 3 bases and J 1 base, leaving 6 bases between the germline ends. This CDR3 comprises 14 residues. The CDR3: CASSPQENTGELFF. The CDR3 DNA reads as TGTGCCAGCTCACCCCAGGAGAACACCGGGGAGCTGTTTTTT.

A note on this clone: This same CDR3 is encoded by further DNA sequences in the sample. The rearrangement joins TRBV19 to TRBJ1-5; 8 positions match TRBD1. With 5 bases clipped from V and 2 bases from J, the junction kept 2 bases outside the gene matches. CDR1 is LNHDA and CDR2 is SQIVND in the germline V gene (reference sequence). The CDR3 has 14 amino acids. The CDR3: CASSPGQGNQPQHF. CDR3 nucleotides: TGTGCCAGTAGTCCGGGACAGGGCAATCAGCCCCAGCATTTT.

CDR3 sequence (DNA): TGTGCCAGCAGCTTAGTCGGGACAGGGCCTACAGATACGCAGTATTTT. This translates into CASSLVGTGPTDTQYF. The V and J genes are TRBV7-8 and TRBJ2-3; 9 bases map to TRBD1. V lost 1 base and J lost 3; bases outside the gene matches: 5. Germline assignment: CDR1 SGHVS and CDR2 FQNEAQ. The CDR3 is made up of 16 amino acids.